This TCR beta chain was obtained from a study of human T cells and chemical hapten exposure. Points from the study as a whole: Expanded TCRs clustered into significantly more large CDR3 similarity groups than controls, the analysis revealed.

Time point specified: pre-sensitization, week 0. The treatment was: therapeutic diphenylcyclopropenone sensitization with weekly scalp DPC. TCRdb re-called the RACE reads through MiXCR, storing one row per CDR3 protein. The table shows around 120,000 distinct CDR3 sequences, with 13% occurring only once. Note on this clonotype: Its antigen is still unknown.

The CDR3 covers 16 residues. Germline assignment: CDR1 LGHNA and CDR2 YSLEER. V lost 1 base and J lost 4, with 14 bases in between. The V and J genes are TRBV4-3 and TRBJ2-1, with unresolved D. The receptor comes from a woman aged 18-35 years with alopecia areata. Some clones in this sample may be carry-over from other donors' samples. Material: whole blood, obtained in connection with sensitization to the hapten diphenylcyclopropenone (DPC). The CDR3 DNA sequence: TGCGCCAGCAGCCAAGCCGGAATGGTCGGATACAATGAGCAGTTCTTC. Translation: CASSQAGMVGYNEQFF.